The 9 T cell receptor beta chains reported below all come from one sample, sequenced in a study of blood T cells in healthy people across ages. Through a sample-barcoded 5' primer and a J-beta primer mix, a second PCR was run for about 6 to 12 cycles. TCRdb analysed the 5' RACE reads with MiXCR anew, one entry per CDR3 protein. The sample has 650,000 to 700,000 distinct CDR3 sequences; less than 40% are singletons. Material: blood. These receptors were taken from an elderly woman in good health.

This clonotype was counted many times. The V and J genes are TRBV7-3 and TRBJ2-1; perhaps D is TRBD1 or TRBD2 (5 bases each). CDR3 length: 12 residues. CDR1 is SGHTA, CDR2 FQGTGA, per germline. V was pared by 6 bases and J by 7 bases, with 10 bases between. For the CDR3, the DNA is TGTGCCAGCAGTTTATGGGGGAATGAGCAGTTCTTC. This codes for CASSLWGNEQFF.

This clonotype has a count of ten or more. The CDR3 DNA reads as TGCGCCAGCAGCTACAGACAGGGAGGAGATGATGGCTACACCTTC. Translating it yields CASSYRQGGDDGYTF. The genes are TRBV5-1 and TRBJ1-2; 7 positions match TRBD1. CDR1 and CDR2 (germline): SGHRS, YFSETQ. The CDR3 extends over 15 amino acids. The V gene end was trimmed by 3 bases and the J gene end by 6 bases; junction bases not matched to a gene: 11.

This clonotype came up many times. The V and J genes are TRBV7-9 and TRBJ2-6, with D perhaps matching TRBD1 (8 bases). CDR1 and CDR2 from the germline V gene are SEHNR and FQNEAQ (reference sequence). The CDR3 contains 17 residues. Trimming took 2 bases from V and 1 from J, leaving 12 bases between them. CDR3 sequence: CASSLTGGVSGANVLTF. CDR3 bases: TGTGCCAGCAGCTTAACAGGGGGGGTTTCTGGGGCCAACGTCCTGACTTTC.

V usage is TRBV12-5 and J usage is TRBJ1-1; D ambiguous. The ends were cut back, 2 bases at V and 8 bases at J, with 6 bases in the middle. This CDR3 region has 11 residues. Germline V gene lookup returns CDR1 LGHNT and CDR2 FRNRAP. CDR3 in DNA: TGTGCTAGTGGTTTGTTAGGGGAAGCTTTCTTT. Its translation: CASGLLGEAFF.

This clonotype was recorded a few times. A single base separates this from a much larger clone, so it may be a read error. V and J are TRBV11-3 and TRBJ2-5; D is possibly TRBD1 or TRBD2 (5 bases each). Trimming left V 5 bases short and J 2 bases short, with 12 bases between. In germline, CDR1 is SGHNT, CDR2 YENEEA. The CDR3 runs 14 residues. Written as DNA, the CDR3 is TGTGCCAGCAGCCCGACGGGACCGCAAGAGACCCAGTACTTC. It is translated as CASSPTGPQETQYF.

This clonotype was recorded many times. The CDR3 loop reads CASSQGEAAYEQYF. DNA for the CDR3: TGTGCCAGCAGCCAAGGGGAGGCAGCCTACGAGCAGTACTTC. The chain combines TRBV4-2 with TRBJ2-7, with D tentatively TRBD2 (6 bases). V lost 1 base, J lost 2 bases, and 9 bases lay in between. Germline V gene data show CDR1 as LGHNA and CDR2 as YNFKEQ. The CDR3 runs 14 residues.

The chain joins TRBV2 to TRBJ1-1, with no clear D. This CDR3 spans 14 amino acids. The V end lost 3 bases, the J end lost 7 bases, and 15 bases lay between the germline ends. Per germline, CDR1 SNHLY and CDR2 FYNNEI. CDR3 sequence (DNA): TGTGCCAGCAGTGAGGCATTAAACCACATTGAAGCTTTCTTT. Encoded protein: CASSEALNHIEAFF.

Ten or more counts support this clonotype. This sequence joins TRBV9 and TRBJ2-1; D unresolved. The germline gives CDR1 SGDLS, CDR2 YYNGEE. Trimming removed 7 bases from V and 0 bases from J, with 11 bases in between. CDR3 size: 14 residues. CDR3 sequence reads: CASQPLTSYNEQFF. The DNA for the CDR3 is TGTGCCAGCCAACCCCTTACCTCCTACAATGAGCAGTTCTTC.

This clonotype was counted many times. The chain couples TRBV27 to TRBJ1-5; D not resolved. The CDR3 sequence is 14 residues long. Germline CDR1 MNHEY, CDR2 SMNVEV (reference sequence). V gave up 1 base and J gave up 2 bases, with 6 bases separating them. CDR3 loop: CASSLWPGNQPQHF. The CDR3 coding sequence is TGTGCCAGCAGTTTATGGCCAGGCAATCAGCCCCAGCATTTT.